These T cell receptor beta chains were read from a single sample in a study of ipilimumab plus nivolumab after autologous stem cell transplantation. The protocol was immunoSEQ multiplex PCR, while the TCRdb copy is restricted to in-frame clones and leaves out a portion. The top ten hold around 2% of the sample, which has some 87,000 clones, 75% to 85% seen once. Sequencing used PBMCs, obtained in a trial of ipilimumab plus nivolumab as post-transplant consolidation. The receptors here all came from a male donor with diffuse large B-cell lymphoma. Each CDR3 is given with its conserved first and last residue. Each record gives: D gene, V gene, clone size, J gene, CDR3 DNA, CDR3 protein. The D gene is left open where the match is weak. Clone size is stated in some rows and not others, as once, few, many or a class when expanded.

TRBD1,TRBV5-1,.,TRBJ2-2,TGCGCCAGCAGCTTGGAGGGGACAGCCGGGGAGCTGTTTTTT,CASSLEGTAGELFF
.,TRBV5-4,few,TRBJ2-5,TGTGCCAGCAGCGTAGGGGACCAAGAGACCCAGTACTTC,CASSVGDQETQYF
.,TRBV15,.,TRBJ2-6,TGTGCCACCAGCAGAGAGAAGGAGCTAAGGCTCTCTGGGGCCAACGTCCTGACTTTC,CATSREKELRLSGANVLTF
.,TRBV19,.,TRBJ2-5,TGTGCCAGTAAAATCGGCGAGACCCAGTACTTC,CASKIGETQYF
.,TRBV5-5,.,TRBJ2-7,TGTGCCAGCAGCTTGACTGCTCGTTTCAGCGAGCAGTACTTC,CASSLTARFSEQYF
TRBD2,TRBV7-8,.,TRBJ2-3,TGTGCCAGCAGCCTCAGAGCCAGCGGGGGGCCGGCAGATACGCAGTATTTT,CASSLRASGGPADTQYF
.,TRBV13,.,TRBJ2-3,TGTGCCAGCAGCTCCCCTTCCGGGACTAGCACAGATACGCAGTATTTT,CASSSPSGTSTDTQYF
.,TRBV7-2,.,TRBJ1-2,TGTGCCAGCAGCTTAGCGGAAAGGGGAGGCTATGGCTACACCTTC,CASSLAERGGYGYTF
.,TRBV18,few,TRBJ2-1,TGTGCCAGCTCACCCCCGGGGAGCTCCTACAATGAGCAGTTCTTC,CASSPPGSSYNEQFF
.,TRBV6-4,.,TRBJ2-7,TGTGCCAGCAGTGGGAAGCCCTACGAGCAGTACTTC,CASSGKPYEQYF
.,TRBV5-1,.,TRBJ2-3,TGCGCCAGCAGCTTCGACCGGCCAAACACAGATACGCAGTATTTT,CASSFDRPNTDTQYF
.,TRBV4-1,.,TRBJ1-5,TGCGCCAGCAGCCTCGGGTGGTCCGAAGATCAGCCCCAGCATTTT,CASSLGWSEDQPQHF
.,TRBV6-5,.,TRBJ2-1,TGTGCCAGCAGTATGTCAAGGGGCGGTGAGCAGTTCTTC,CASSMSRGGEQFF
.,TRBV6-5,.,TRBJ2-5,TGTGCCAGCAGCAAGCGGGACCAAGAGACCCAGTACTTC,CASSKRDQETQYF
.,TRBV12-5,.,TRBJ2-2,TGTGCTAGTGGTTCCGGAGACACCGGGGAGCTGTTTTTT,CASGSGDTGELFF
.,TRBV30,few,TRBJ1-1,TGTGCCTGGAGTCCCCGGTTTATTCTGGGTGTGAACACTGAAGCTTTCTTT,CAWSPRFILGVNTEAFF
.,TRBV5-1,.,TRBJ1-1,TGCGCCAGCAGCCCGGGCGGTGGGGAAAGGGAAGCTTTCTTT,CASSPGGGEREAFF
TRBD1,TRBV7-8,.,TRBJ1-1,TGTGCCAGCACCCTCCACAGGGGGCGGGTTAGGACTGAAGCTTTCTTT,CASTLHRGRVRTEAFF
.,TRBV5-5,.,TRBJ1-2,TGTGCCAGCAGCTCCAGGGGAGGCTACACCTTC,CASSSRGGYTF
TRBD1,TRBV5-4,few,TRBJ1-1,TGTGCCAGCAGCTTGGGGCAGGGGGCAGCTTTCTTT,CASSLGQGAAFF
.,TRBV5-6,.,TRBJ2-1,TGTGCCAGCAGCCGGGTTGGACTCCTCAATGAGCAGTTCTTC,CASSRVGLLNEQFF
.,TRBV9,.,TRBJ2-1,TGTGCCAGCAGCGTGGGCCCTGAAGAGGAAGAGCAGTTCTTC,CASSVGPEEEEQFF
.,TRBV30,few,TRBJ1-3,TGTGCCTGGAGTGCCCAAGTTGGGGGAAACACCATATATTTT,CAWSAQVGGNTIYF
.,TRBV30,.,TRBJ2-7,TGTGCCTGGAGTGTATCTAGGACACTGAGCTCCTACGAGCAGTACTTC,CAWSVSRTLSSYEQYF
.,TRBV7-9,once,TRBJ1-2,TGTGCCAGCAGCCCAGACGGTAACTATGGCTACACCTTC,CASSPDGNYGYTF
TRBD1,TRBV7-9,.,TRBJ2-2,TGTGCCAGCAGCCGACGGACAGGGGACACCGGGGAGCTGTTTTTT,CASSRRTGDTGELFF
TRBD1,TRBV4-1,.,TRBJ2-4,TGCGCCAGCAGCCAGGGTCAGGGGGTAGCCAAAAACATTCAGTACTTC,CASSQGQGVAKNIQYF
TRBD1,TRBV27,.,TRBJ2-7,TGTGCCAGCAGCCGGACAGGGGGCTCTTACGAGCAGTACTTC,CASSRTGGSYEQYF
.,TRBV2,.,TRBJ2-1,TGTGCCAGCAGTGAGAGAGGGGGGTCCTACAATGAGCAGTTCTTC,CASSERGGSYNEQFF
.,TRBV5-6,.,TRBJ2-1,TGTGCCAGCAGCTTGCAGGTGGCCGCCGGGAAGCAGTTCTTC,CASSLQVAAGKQFF
TRBD1,TRBV11-1,.,TRBJ2-5,TGTGCCAGCAGCTTAGCCCCCAGACAGGGCACAAAGACCCAGTACTTC,CASSLAPRQGTKTQYF
TRBD1,TRBV5-1,.,TRBJ2-2,TGCGCCAGCAGTTCGGACAGGCCAGGGGCTCCCGGGGAGCTGTTTTTT,CASSSDRPGAPGELFF
.,TRBV29-1,.,TRBJ1-6,TGCAGCGCTAGGGAGGCGGGGCGCCCTGATTCACCCCTCCACTTT,CSAREAGRPDSPLHF
.,TRBV19,few,TRBJ1-5,TGTGCCACCAAACAGGGAAATCAGCCCCAGCATTTT,CATKQGNQPQHF
.,TRBV11-2,.,TRBJ1-3,TGTGCCAGCAGGTACCCAGGGAGAAGAAACACCATATATTTT,CASRYPGRRNTIYF
.,TRBV6-5,.,TRBJ1-2,TGTGCCAGCAGTCCCTCCCTGGACTATGGCTACACCTTC,CASSPSLDYGYTF
TRBD1,TRBV6-1,once,TRBJ1-4,TGTGCCAGCAGTGAACCGGGACAGGGGGCGACTAATGAAAAACTGTTTTTT,CASSEPGQGATNEKLFF
.,TRBV11-3,.,TRBJ2-3,TGTGCCAGCAGCTTCCACACAGATACGCAGTATTTT,CASSFHTDTQYF
.,TRBV27,.,TRBJ1-2,TGTGCCAGCAGTTTATCAAGGGTTAACTATGGCTACACCTTC,CASSLSRVNYGYTF
.,TRBV11-3,.,TRBJ2-3,TGTGCCAGCAGCTTAGGGGAGGCCACAGATACGCAGTATTTT,CASSLGEATDTQYF
.,TRBV2,.,TRBJ2-3,TGTGCCAGCAGGGGGACGGCGGGTGCAGATACGCAGTATTTT,CASRGTAGADTQYF
.,TRBV5-4,.,TRBJ2-7,TGTGCCAGCAGCCCCCCGGGGAGGGGGCGCGAGCAGTACTTC,CASSPPGRGREQYF
.,TRBV27,few,TRBJ2-7,TGTGCCAGCAGTTTGGGGACACTATACGAGCAGTACTTC,CASSLGTLYEQYF
.,TRBV15,.,TRBJ2-5,TGTGCCACCAGCAGAGATAGGTTGGAGACCCAGTACTTC,CATSRDRLETQYF
.,TRBV19,.,TRBJ1-2,TGTGCCAGTAGGGACCAACGCCGGAACTATGGCTACACCTTC,CASRDQRRNYGYTF
.,TRBV5-1,.,TRBJ2-5,TGCGCCAGCAGCTTGCGGGGAGAAGAGACCCAGTACTTC,CASSLRGEETQYF
TRBD2,TRBV4-1,.,TRBJ2-3,TGCGCCAGCCGGGCAAGCGGGGTGGATACGCAGTATTTT,CASRASGVDTQYF
TRBD1,TRBV7-2,.,TRBJ2-7,TGTGCCAGCAGCTTAGACGGGACAGTCTCCTACGAGCAGTACTTC,CASSLDGTVSYEQYF
.,TRBV4-1,.,TRBJ2-1,TGCGCCAGCAGCATATACGAGGGGTCCTACAATGAGCAGTTCTTC,CASSIYEGSYNEQFF
.,TRBV9,few,TRBJ2-2,TGTGCCAGCAGCGTAGTTTCGAACACCGGGGAGCTGTTTTTT,CASSVVSNTGELFF
.,TRBV5-4,.,TRBJ2-5,TGTGCCAGCAGCTTGGGGTCGGGGGAAGAGACCCAGTACTTC,CASSLGSGEETQYF
.,TRBV30,.,TRBJ1-2,TGTGCCTGGAGTGCGGCAGGGGATGGCTACACCTTC,CAWSAAGDGYTF
.,TRBV5-1,.,TRBJ1-5,TGCGCCAGCAGTCTACAGGGATTGAGTAATCAGCCCCAGCATTTT,CASSLQGLSNQPQHF
TRBD1,TRBV6-1,few,TRBJ2-3,TGTGCCAGCGTGCCGACAGGGGTTGCAGATACGCAGTATTTT,CASVPTGVADTQYF
.,TRBV19,.,TRBJ2-5,TGTGCCAGTAATCAACCGCTAGAAGAGACCCAGTACTTC,CASNQPLEETQYF
TRBD1,TRBV2,.,TRBJ2-5,TGTGCCAGCAGTGAAGCCGACAGGGGGGGAGAGACCCAGTACTTC,CASSEADRGGETQYF
TRBD1,TRBV5-1,once,TRBJ2-2,TGCGCCAGCAGCCTAGGGACAGCCTTCACCGGGGAGCTGTTTTTT,CASSLGTAFTGELFF
.,TRBV4-2,.,TRBJ2-5,TGTGCCAGCAGCCTAACCTTAGCCCAGGAGACCCAGTACTTC,CASSLTLAQETQYF
.,TRBV13,.,TRBJ2-1,TGTGCCAGCAGCCTCCCGTTCGCCGGGGGCAATGAGCAGTTCTTC,CASSLPFAGGNEQFF